This TCR beta chain was sequenced for a study of OX40 agonist ivuxolimab in advanced cancers. Turning to the study itself: In three patients, partial responses were observed, one with hepatocellular carcinoma and two with cutaneous melanoma. General observations from the study: Low levels of normalized T-cell clonal expansion also appeared in some nonresponders.

In regard to this clone: The antigen is undetermined.

Using immunoSEQ multiplex PCR, the repertoire was profiled, and TCRdb retains in-frame clones only, with some absent. The sample has tens of thousands of clones; about 85% are singletons. The germline gives CDR1 SGHTA, CDR2 FQGTGA. The V end lost 2 bases, the J end lost 6 bases, and 12 bases lay between the germline ends. CDR3 length equals 14 residues. This chain joins TRBV7-3 and TRBJ2-3; tentatively, D is TRBD1 or TRBD2 (5 bases each). Specimen: CD4+ or CD8+ T cells sorted from blood, collected in a trial of the OX40 agonist ivuxolimab. The clonotype comes from an adult with an advanced solid tumor such as melanoma, head and neck, liver or kidney cancer. CDR3 in amino acids: CASSLFGAGDTQYF. The CDR3 coding sequence is TGTGCCAGCAGCTTATTCGGGGCCGGGGATACGCAGTATTTT.